This T cell receptor (beta chain) was documented in a study of blood T cell repertoires in COVID-19. Those enrolled in Seattle joined during active infection and were followed longitudinally afterward. This CDR3 is 16 amino acids long. Per the germline V gene, CDR1 is KGHSH and CDR2 is LQKENI. The V gene end was trimmed by 4 bases and the J gene end by 2 bases; junction bases not matched to a gene: 5. Generated by immunoSEQ multiplex PCR, the TCRdb table keeps only in-frame clones and is missing some. The sample yields about 170,000 clones, around 92% seen once. This sequence was found in a man aged 25 to 45 with COVID-19, enrolled during active disease. This chain connects TRBV18 to TRBJ1-3, with 10 bases that match TRBD1. The specimen was peripheral blood. The CDR3 bases are TGTGCCAGCTCACGCCTGACAGGGGGCCCTGGAAACACCATATATTTT. This translates into CASSRLTGGPGNTIYF.